These T cell receptor beta chains were read from a single sample in a study of blood T cell repertoires in COVID-19. The protocol was immunoSEQ multiplex PCR, while the TCRdb copy is restricted to in-frame clones and leaves out a portion. The sample has around 340,000 clones, around four fifths seen once. Sequenced input: peripheral blood. The receptor source for this set is a man aged 30 to 39 with active or convalescent COVID-19. CDR3s include the opening cysteine and the closing phenylalanine or tryptophan. D genes are given only for firm matches. Expanded clones get a size class; other rows say once, few or many, or leave the size out.

CDR3: CASSQDLVRGNGYTF
DNA: TGTGCCAGCAGCCAAGATCTCGTGAGGGGGAATGGCTACACCTTC
J: TRBJ1-2
V: TRBV3-1/TRBV3-2
size: .
D: .

CDR3: CATSDSDSNTEAFF
DNA: TGTGCCACCAGTGACTCGGACAGCAACACTGAAGCTTTCTTT
J: TRBJ1-1
V: TRBV24-1
size: .
D: .

CDR3: CASSSSWGGSNEKLFF
DNA: TGTGCCAGCAGTTCCAGTTGGGGGGGTTCTAATGAAAAACTGTTTTTT
J: TRBJ1-4
V: TRBV7-9
size: few
D: .

CDR3: CASSLVWQGGYNEQFF
DNA: TGTGCCAGCAGCTTAGTGTGGCAGGGCGGCTACAATGAGCAGTTCTTC
J: TRBJ2-1
V: TRBV7-9
size: .
D: .

CDR3: CASNPGQANYGYTF
DNA: TGTGCCAGCAACCCGGGACAGGCTAACTATGGCTACACCTTC
J: TRBJ1-2
V: TRBV11-3
size: .
D: TRBD1

CDR3: CASSQVGGITDTQYF
DNA: TGTGCCAGCAGCCAAGTGGGGGGGATCACAGATACGCAGTATTTT
J: TRBJ2-3
V: TRBV14
size: .
D: TRBD2

CDR3: CASSRKLASDFEETQYF
DNA: TGTGCCAGCAGCAGGAAGCTAGCGAGCGACTTTGAGGAGACCCAGTACTTC
J: TRBJ2-5
V: TRBV21-1
size: .
D: .

CDR3: CASSLTERASTDTQYF
DNA: TGCGCCAGCAGCTTAACTGAGCGGGCCAGCACAGATACGCAGTATTTT
J: TRBJ2-3
V: TRBV5-1
size: .
D: .

CDR3: CATQGLAGYEQYF
DNA: TGTGCCACACAAGGACTAGCGGGCTACGAGCAGTACTTC
J: TRBJ2-7
V: TRBV10-3
size: .
D: TRBD2

CDR3: CASSPGGRETQYF
DNA: TGTGCCAGCTCCCCGGGGGGCCGGGAGACCCAGTACTTC
J: TRBJ2-5
V: TRBV18
size: .
D: .

CDR3: CASSLERGFSYEQYF
DNA: TGTGCCAGCAGCTTAGAGCGGGGTTTCTCCTACGAGCAGTACTTC
J: TRBJ2-7
V: TRBV7-2
size: .
D: TRBD2

CDR3: CASSLNSGELFF
DNA: TGTGCCAGCAGTTTGAACTCCGGGGAGCTGTTTTTT
J: TRBJ2-2
V: TRBV12-3/TRBV12-4
size: few
D: .

CDR3: CASSLRQGAYDEQFF
DNA: TGTGCCAGCAGCCTCCGACAGGGGGCGTACGATGAGCAGTTCTTC
J: TRBJ2-1
V: TRBV11-3
size: .
D: TRBD1

CDR3: CASSLTWGDQPQHF
DNA: TGTGCCAGCAGTTTAACCTGGGGGGATCAGCCCCAGCATTTT
J: TRBJ1-5
V: TRBV28
size: .
D: .

CDR3: CASQKRGPWTYGYTF
DNA: TGTGCCAGTCAAAAAAGGGGGCCTTGGACTTATGGCTACACCTTC
J: TRBJ1-2
V: TRBV28
size: .
D: TRBD1

CDR3: CAGSLVGLAGGELFF
DNA: TGTGCCGGATCTCTGGTGGGACTAGCGGGCGGGGAGCTGTTTTTT
J: TRBJ2-2
V: TRBV6-5
size: .
D: TRBD2

CDR3: CASSDGQGNQPQHF
DNA: TGTGCCAGCAGCGACGGACAGGGCAATCAGCCCCAGCATTTT
J: TRBJ1-5
V: TRBV6-2/TRBV6-3
size: .
D: TRBD1

CDR3: CASSETGGPDTQYF
DNA: TGCGCCAGCAGCGAAACAGGGGGCCCAGATACGCAGTATTTT
J: TRBJ2-3
V: TRBV4-3
size: once
D: TRBD1

CDR3: CAITPGTSNTGELFF
DNA: TGTGCCATCACCCCCGGGACTAGTAACACCGGGGAGCTGTTTTTT
J: TRBJ2-2
V: TRBV10-3
size: .
D: TRBD2

CDR3: CASSPSGAGVSNEQFF
DNA: TGTGCCAGCAGCCCTTCCGGAGCGGGAGTCTCGAATGAGCAGTTCTTC
J: TRBJ2-1
V: TRBV3-1/TRBV3-2
size: .
D: TRBD2

CDR3: CASTDPRGPIYF
DNA: TGTGCCAGCACCGACCCGCGGGGCCCCATATATTTT
J: TRBJ1-3
V: TRBV6-5
size: .
D: .

CDR3: CASSWQGNQPQHF
DNA: TGTGCCAGCAGCTGGCAGGGTAATCAGCCCCAGCATTTT
J: TRBJ1-5
V: TRBV5-6
size: .
D: .

CDR3: CASCKRQGVGWDTQYF
DNA: TGTGCCAGCTGTAAGAGACAGGGAGTTGGTTGGGATACGCAGTATTTT
J: TRBJ2-3
V: TRBV25-1
size: few
D: TRBD1

CDR3: CAWARSSNEKLFF
DNA: TGTGCCTGGGCTAGATCCTCTAATGAAAAACTGTTTTTT
J: TRBJ1-4
V: TRBV30
size: .
D: .

CDR3: CASDPGQETQYF
DNA: TGTGCCAGCGATCCAGGCCAAGAGACCCAGTACTTC
J: TRBJ2-5
V: TRBV28
size: once
D: .

CDR3: CASSYSRQAYTEAFF
DNA: TGTGCCAGCAGTTACTCGAGACAGGCCTACACTGAAGCTTTCTTT
J: TRBJ1-1
V: TRBV6-5
size: .
D: .

CDR3: CASSLRLAGGSYNEQFF
DNA: TGCGCCAGCAGCCTTAGACTAGCGGGGGGTTCCTACAATGAGCAGTTCTTC
J: TRBJ2-1
V: TRBV4-1
size: .
D: TRBD2

CDR3: CSVGQGAGYGYTF
DNA: TGCAGCGTTGGTCAGGGGGCCGGCTATGGCTACACCTTC
J: TRBJ1-2
V: TRBV29-1
size: once
D: TRBD1

CDR3: CASSKEEGSYNEQFF
DNA: TGTGCCAGCAGTAAGGAGGAAGGCTCCTACAATGAGCAGTTCTTC
J: TRBJ2-1
V: TRBV6-4
size: .
D: .

CDR3: CASSQGTRAGGNVGNEQFF
DNA: TGTGCCAGCAGCCAAGGGACTCGGGCGGGAGGGAATGTAGGGAATGAGCAGTTCTTC
J: TRBJ2-1
V: TRBV4-2
size: once
D: TRBD2

CDR3: CASSLLGGGPYNEQFF
DNA: TGTGCCAGCAGTTTATTGGGCGGGGGTCCCTACAATGAGCAGTTCTTC
J: TRBJ2-1
V: TRBV27
size: .
D: TRBD2

CDR3: CASSLAWRTGGHEQYF
DNA: TGTGCCAGCAGCTTAGCTTGGCGGACAGGGGGCCACGAGCAGTACTTC
J: TRBJ2-7
V: TRBV7-6
size: .
D: TRBD1

CDR3: CASTDGGGRSGANVLTF
DNA: TGTGCCAGCACCGATGGGGGAGGGAGGTCTGGGGCCAACGTCCTGACTTTC
J: TRBJ2-6
V: TRBV2
size: .
D: TRBD2

CDR3: CASSFRTSSSGNTIYF
DNA: TGTGCCAGCAGCTTTAGGACATCTAGCTCTGGAAACACCATATATTTT
J: TRBJ1-3
V: TRBV7-2
size: .
D: .

CDR3: CASSFKYTIYF
DNA: TGTGCCAGCAGTTTCAAATACACCATATATTTT
J: TRBJ1-3
V: TRBV12-3/TRBV12-4
size: .
D: .

CDR3: CATGTGSSPLHF
DNA: TGTGCCACGGGGACAGGAAGCTCACCCCTCCACTTT
J: TRBJ1-6
V: TRBV19
size: .
D: TRBD1

CDR3: CASSVTGSSYNEQFF
DNA: TGTGCCAGCAGCGTGACAGGGAGCTCCTACAATGAGCAGTTCTTC
J: TRBJ2-1
V: TRBV5-4
size: .
D: TRBD1

CDR3: CASSLSPSASEQFF
DNA: TGTGCCAGCAGCTTATCCCCCTCAGCGTCGGAGCAGTTCTTC
J: TRBJ2-1
V: TRBV7-3
size: .
D: .

CDR3: CASSLYGGTSGERMGTDTQYF
DNA: TGCGCCAGCAGTCTCTACGGGGGGACTAGCGGGGAGAGGATGGGCACAGATACGCAGTATTTT
J: TRBJ2-3
V: TRBV23-1
size: .
D: TRBD2

CDR3: CSASSGQGLAQPQHF
DNA: TGCAGTGCTAGTTCGGGACAGGGGTTGGCCCAGCCCCAGCATTTT
J: TRBJ1-5
V: TRBV20-1
size: .
D: TRBD1

CDR3: CASTLSASSSYNEQFF
DNA: TGTGCCAGCACCCTCAGCGCGTCAAGCTCCTACAATGAGCAGTTCTTC
J: TRBJ2-1
V: TRBV9
size: .
D: .

CDR3: CATRGVNSNQPQHF
DNA: TGTGCCACCAGGGGGGTTAATAGCAATCAGCCCCAGCATTTT
J: TRBJ1-5
V: TRBV19
size: few
D: TRBD1

CDR3: CASSSRLTSTDTQYF
DNA: TGTGCCAGCAGCTCGCGACTAACTAGCACAGATACGCAGTATTTT
J: TRBJ2-3
V: TRBV9
size: once
D: .

CDR3: CASSVDAGGVGGFYNEQFF
DNA: TGTGCCAGCAGCGTAGACGCGGGAGGAGTGGGGGGTTTCTACAATGAGCAGTTCTTC
J: TRBJ2-1
V: TRBV9
size: .
D: TRBD2

CDR3: CASSSGLQNTEAFF
DNA: TGTGCCAGCAGCTCGGGACTCCAGAACACTGAAGCTTTCTTT
J: TRBJ1-1
V: TRBV7-8
size: .
D: .

CDR3: CASRPKDRRYNEQFF
DNA: TGTGCCAGCAGACCTAAGGATCGGAGGTACAATGAGCAGTTCTTC
J: TRBJ2-1
V: TRBV5-4
size: .
D: .

CDR3: CATSDLGGTEAFF
DNA: TGTGCCACCAGTGATTTGGGGGGGACTGAAGCTTTCTTT
J: TRBJ1-1
V: TRBV24-1
size: once
D: .

CDR3: CASSLLLAVDTQYF
DNA: TGTGCCAGCAGCTTATTGCTAGCGGTAGATACGCAGTATTTT
J: TRBJ2-3
V: TRBV7-2
size: .
D: TRBD2

CDR3: CASSYPGQGLNEQYF
DNA: TGTGCCAGCAGCTATCCCGGTCAGGGATTAAACGAGCAGTACTTC
J: TRBJ2-7
V: TRBV11-2
size: .
D: .

CDR3: CATSAGGPYNEQFF
DNA: TGTGCCACTTCGGCAGGGGGACCCTACAATGAGCAGTTCTTC
J: TRBJ2-1
V: TRBV15
size: once
D: TRBD1